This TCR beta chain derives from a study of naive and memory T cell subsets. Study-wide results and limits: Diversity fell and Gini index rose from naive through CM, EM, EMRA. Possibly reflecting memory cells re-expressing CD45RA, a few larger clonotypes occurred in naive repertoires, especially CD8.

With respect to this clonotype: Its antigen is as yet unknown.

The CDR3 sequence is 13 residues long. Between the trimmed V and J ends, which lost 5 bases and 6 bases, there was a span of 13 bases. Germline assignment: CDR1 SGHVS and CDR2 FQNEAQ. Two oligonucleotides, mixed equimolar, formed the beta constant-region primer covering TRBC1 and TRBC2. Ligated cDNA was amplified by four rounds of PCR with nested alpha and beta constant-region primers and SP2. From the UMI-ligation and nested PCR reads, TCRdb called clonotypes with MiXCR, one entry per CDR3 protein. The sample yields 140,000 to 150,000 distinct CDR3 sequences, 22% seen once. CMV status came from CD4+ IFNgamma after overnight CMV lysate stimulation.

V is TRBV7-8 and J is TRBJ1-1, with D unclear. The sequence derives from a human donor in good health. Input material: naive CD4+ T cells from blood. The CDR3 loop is CASSKAGRSEAFF. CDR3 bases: TGTGCCAGCAGCAAAGCTGGTCGGTCTGAAGCTTTCTTT.